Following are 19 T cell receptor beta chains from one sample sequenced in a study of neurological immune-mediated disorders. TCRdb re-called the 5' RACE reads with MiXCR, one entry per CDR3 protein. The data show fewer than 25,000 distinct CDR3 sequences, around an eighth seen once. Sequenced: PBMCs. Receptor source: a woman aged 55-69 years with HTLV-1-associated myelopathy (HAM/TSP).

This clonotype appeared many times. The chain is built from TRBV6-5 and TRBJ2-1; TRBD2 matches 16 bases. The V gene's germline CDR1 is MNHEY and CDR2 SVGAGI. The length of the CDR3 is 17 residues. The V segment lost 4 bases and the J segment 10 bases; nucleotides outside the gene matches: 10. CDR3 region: CASSLGLAGGRVREQFF. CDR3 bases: TGTGCCAGCAGTTTGGGACTAGCGGGGGGGCGAGTCAGGGAGCAGTTCTTC.

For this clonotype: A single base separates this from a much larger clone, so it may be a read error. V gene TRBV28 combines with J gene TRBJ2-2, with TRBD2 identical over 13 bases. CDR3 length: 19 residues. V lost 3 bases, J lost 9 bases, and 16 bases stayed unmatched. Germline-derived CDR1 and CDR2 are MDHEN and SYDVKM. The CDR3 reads CASSFSRTSGRPPTRELFF. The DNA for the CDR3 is TGTGCCAGCAGTTTTTCCCGGACTAGCGGGAGACCTCCAACCAGGGAGCTGTTTTTT. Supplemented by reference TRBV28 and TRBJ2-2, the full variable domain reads DVKVTQSSRYLVKRTGEKVFLECVQDMDHENMFWYRQDPGLGLRLIYFSYDVKMKEKGDIPEGYSVSREKKERFSLILESASTNQTSMYLCASSFSRTSGRPPTRELFFGEGSRLTVL.

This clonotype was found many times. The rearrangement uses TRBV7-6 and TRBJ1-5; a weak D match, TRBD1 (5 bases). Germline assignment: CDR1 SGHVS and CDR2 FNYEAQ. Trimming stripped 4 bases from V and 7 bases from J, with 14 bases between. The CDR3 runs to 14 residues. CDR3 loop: CASSSSVRDQPQHF. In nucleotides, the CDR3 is TGTGCCAGCAGCTCCTCCGTGAGGGACCAGCCCCAGCATTTT.

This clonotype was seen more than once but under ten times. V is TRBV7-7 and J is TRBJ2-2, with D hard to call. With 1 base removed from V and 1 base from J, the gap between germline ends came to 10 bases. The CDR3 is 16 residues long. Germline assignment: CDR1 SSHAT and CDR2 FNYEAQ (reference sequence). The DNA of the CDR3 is TGTGCCAGCAGCTTAGACCCGGGCGGGAACACCGGGGAGCTGTTTTTT. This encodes CASSLDPGGNTGELFF.

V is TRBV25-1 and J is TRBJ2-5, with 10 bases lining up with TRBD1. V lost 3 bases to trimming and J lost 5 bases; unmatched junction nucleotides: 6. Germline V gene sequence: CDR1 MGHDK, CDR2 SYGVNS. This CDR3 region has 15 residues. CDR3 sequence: CASSDLTGGAETQYF. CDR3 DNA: TGTGCCAGCAGTGACCTGACAGGGGGCGCCGAGACCCAGTACTTC.

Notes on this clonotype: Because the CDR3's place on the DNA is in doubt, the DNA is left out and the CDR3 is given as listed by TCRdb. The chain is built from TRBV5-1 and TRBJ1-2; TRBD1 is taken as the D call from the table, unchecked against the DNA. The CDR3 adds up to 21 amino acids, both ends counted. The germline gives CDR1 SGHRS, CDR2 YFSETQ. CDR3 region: CASSFYICSAPRGQGYDGYTF.

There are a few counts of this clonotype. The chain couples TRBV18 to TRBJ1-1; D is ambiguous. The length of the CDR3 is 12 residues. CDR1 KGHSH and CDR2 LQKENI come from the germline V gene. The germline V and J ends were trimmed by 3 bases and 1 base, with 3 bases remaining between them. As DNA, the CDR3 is TGTGCCAGCTCACCTCAGAACACTGAAGCTTTCTTT. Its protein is CASSPQNTEAFF. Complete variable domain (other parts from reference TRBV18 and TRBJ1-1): NAGVMQNPRHLVRRRGQEARLRCSPMKGHSHVYWYRQLPEEGLKFMVYLQKENIIDESGMPKERFSAEFPKEGPSILRIQQVVRGDSAAYFCASSPQNTEAFFGQGTRLTVV.

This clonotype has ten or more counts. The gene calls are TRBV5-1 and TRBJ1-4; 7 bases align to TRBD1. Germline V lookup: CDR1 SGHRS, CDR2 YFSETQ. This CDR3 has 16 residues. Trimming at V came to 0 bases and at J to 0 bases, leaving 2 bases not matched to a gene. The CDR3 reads CASSLEGQTTNEKLFF. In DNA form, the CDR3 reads TGCGCCAGCAGCTTGGAGGGACAGACAACTAATGAAAAACTGTTTTTT.

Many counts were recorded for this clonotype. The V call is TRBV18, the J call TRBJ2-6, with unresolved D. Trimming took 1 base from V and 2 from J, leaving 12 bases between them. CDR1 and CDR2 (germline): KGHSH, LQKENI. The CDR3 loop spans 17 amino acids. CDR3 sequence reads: CASSPRFSTAGANVLTF. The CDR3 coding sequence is TGTGCCAGCTCACCACGGTTTAGTACTGCTGGGGCCAACGTCCTGACTTTC.

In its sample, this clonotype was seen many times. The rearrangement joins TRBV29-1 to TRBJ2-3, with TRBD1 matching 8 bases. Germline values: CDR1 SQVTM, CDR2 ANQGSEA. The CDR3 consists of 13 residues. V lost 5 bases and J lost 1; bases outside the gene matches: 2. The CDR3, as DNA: TGCAGCGTTTCGACAGGGGGCACAGATACGCAGTATTTT. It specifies CSVSTGGTDTQYF.

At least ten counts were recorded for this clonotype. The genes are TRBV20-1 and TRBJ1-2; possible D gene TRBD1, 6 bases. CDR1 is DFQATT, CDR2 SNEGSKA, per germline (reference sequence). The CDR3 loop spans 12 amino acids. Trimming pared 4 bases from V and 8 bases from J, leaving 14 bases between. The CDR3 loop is CSATGTSPGYTF. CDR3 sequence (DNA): TGCAGTGCTACCGGGACATCCCCCGGCTACACCTTC.

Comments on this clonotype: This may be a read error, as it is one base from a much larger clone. The CDR3 region has the DNA TGTGCCAGCAGCTTAGAGACAGTGTCGTTGGACTTC. Its protein product is CASSLETVSLDF. The chain has TRBV7-9 and TRBJ2-7; a possible D gene is TRBD1 (5 bases). Germline V CDR1 and CDR2: SEHNR, FQNEAQ (reference sequence). The CDR3 loop spans 12 amino acids.

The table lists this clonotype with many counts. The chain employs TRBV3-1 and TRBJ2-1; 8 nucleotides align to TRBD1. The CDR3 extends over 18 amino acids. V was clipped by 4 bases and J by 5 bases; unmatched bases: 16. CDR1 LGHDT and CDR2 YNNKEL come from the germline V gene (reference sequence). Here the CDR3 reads CASSLKISGTGIHNEQFF. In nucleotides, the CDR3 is TGTGCCAGCAGCCTAAAGATCTCCGGGACAGGTATACACAATGAGCAGTTCTTC.

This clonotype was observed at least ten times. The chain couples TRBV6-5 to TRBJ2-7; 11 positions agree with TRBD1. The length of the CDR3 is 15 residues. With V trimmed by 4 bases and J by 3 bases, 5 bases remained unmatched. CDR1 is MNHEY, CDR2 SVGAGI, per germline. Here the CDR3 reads CASSSPGQGGYEQYF. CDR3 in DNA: TGTGCCAGCAGTTCCCCGGGACAGGGGGGCTACGAGCAGTACTTC.

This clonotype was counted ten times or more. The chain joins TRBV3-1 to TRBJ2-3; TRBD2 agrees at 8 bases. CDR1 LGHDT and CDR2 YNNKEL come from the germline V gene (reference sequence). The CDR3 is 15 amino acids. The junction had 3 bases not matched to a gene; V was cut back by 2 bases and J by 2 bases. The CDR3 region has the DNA TGTGCCAGCAGCCAACCGGGGGGGCTCACAGATACGCAGTATTTT. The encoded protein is CASSQPGGLTDTQYF.

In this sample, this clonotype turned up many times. CDR3 nucleotide sequence: TGTGCCAGCTCACCAGCGGGGGGACATACCGGGGAGCTGTTTTTT. The encoded protein is CASSPAGGHTGELFF. This chain uses TRBV6-1 with TRBJ2-2; 9 bases map to TRBD2. This CDR3 spans 15 amino acids. The germline V gene has CDR1 MNHNS and CDR2 SASEGT. J lost 5 bases, V lost 8 bases, and 9 bases had no gene match.

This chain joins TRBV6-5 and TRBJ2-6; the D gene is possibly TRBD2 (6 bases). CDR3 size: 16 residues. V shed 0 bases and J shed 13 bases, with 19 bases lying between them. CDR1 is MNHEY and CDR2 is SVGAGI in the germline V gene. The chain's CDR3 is CASSYSEGSGAIVLTF. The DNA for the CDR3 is TGTGCCAGCAGTTACTCGGAGGGTTCTGGGGCCATTGTCCTGACTTTC.

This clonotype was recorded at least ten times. CDR3 residues: CASSSQARNSPLHF. DNA for the CDR3: TGTGCCAGCAGCTCCCAAGCCAGAAATTCACCCCTCCACTTT. The chain recombines TRBV7-8 with TRBJ1-6; unclear D gene. V was cut by 4 bases and J by 7 bases, with 11 bases left in between. The CDR3 runs 14 residues. Germline CDR1 is SGHVS and CDR2 is FQNEAQ.

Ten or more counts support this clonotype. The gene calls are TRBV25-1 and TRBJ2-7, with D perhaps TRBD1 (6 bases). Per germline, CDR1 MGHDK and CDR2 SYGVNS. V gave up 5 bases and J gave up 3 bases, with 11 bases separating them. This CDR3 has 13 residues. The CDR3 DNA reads TGTGCCAGCAGTTCAGGACAGTACTACGAGCAGTACTTC. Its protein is CASSSGQYYEQYF.